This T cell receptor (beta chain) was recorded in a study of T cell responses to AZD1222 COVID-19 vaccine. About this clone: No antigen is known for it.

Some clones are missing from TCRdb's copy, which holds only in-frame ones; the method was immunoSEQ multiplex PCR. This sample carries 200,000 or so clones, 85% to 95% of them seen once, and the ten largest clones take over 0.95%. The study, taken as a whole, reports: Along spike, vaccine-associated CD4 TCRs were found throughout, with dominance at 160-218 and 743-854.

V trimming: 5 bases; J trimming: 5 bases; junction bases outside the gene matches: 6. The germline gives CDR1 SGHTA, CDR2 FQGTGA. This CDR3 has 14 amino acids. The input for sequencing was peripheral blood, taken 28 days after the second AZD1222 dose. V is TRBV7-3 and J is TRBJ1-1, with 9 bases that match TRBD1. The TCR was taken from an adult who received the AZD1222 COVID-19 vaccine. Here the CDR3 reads CASSAQGAGTEAFF. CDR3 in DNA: TGTGCCAGCAGCGCACAGGGGGCTGGGACTGAAGCTTTCTTT.